This T cell receptor (beta chain) originates from a study of beta chain features in type 1 diabetes. Study outcomes and limitations: Patients and controls would share equally any PCR tilt toward shorter templates. Healthy donors had naive, central memory and Treg TCRB repertoires that appeared less similar than those seen among patients. Cells carrying high TCR expression could end up over-represented when cDNA is sequenced.

The CDR3 totals 13 residues. V was pared by 5 bases and J by 3 bases, with 4 bases of the junction left unmatched. Germline assignment: CDR1 LNHDA and CDR2 SQIVND (reference sequence). Expressed TCRB transcripts were sequenced because the entire RNA isolate underwent reverse transcription. Only in-frame clones appear in the TCRdb table, and some are missing; sequencing was by immunoSEQ multiplex PCR. The table shows hundreds of thousands of clones, with around 12% occurring only once. Notes on this clone: Its matching antigen is unknown.

The rearrangement links TRBV19 to TRBJ2-7, with 7 bases lining up with TRBD2. Sequencing was performed on naive CD4+ T cells from blood. This receptor was identified in a man between 18 and 35 years old in good health. CDR3 amino acids: CASSPSGVYEQYF. The CDR3 DNA reads TGTGCCAGTAGTCCTAGCGGAGTCTACGAGCAGTACTTC. Using reference TRBV19 and TRBJ2-7 for the parts outside the CDR3, the full variable domain is DGGITQSPKYLFRKEGQNVTLSCEQNLNHDAMYWYRQDPGQGLRLIYYSQIVNDFQKGDIAEGYSVSREKKESFPLTVTSAQKNPTAFYLCASSPSGVYEQYFGPGTRLTVT.